These 30 T cell receptor beta chains came from one sample sequenced in a study of T cells in localized non-small cell lung cancer (TCRdb year 2020). The protocol used for the library was the immunoSEQ multiplex PCR assay. TCRdb took this table from immuneACCESS and kept in-frame rearrangements with V and J called. Such tables lack part of the clones; where checked against another copy, unresolved V genes explain under half of the gap, and the rest is unexplained. Recorded for this sample are about 39,000 clones; 70% to 80% of them occurred a single time. The ten largest clones add up to approximately 35% of the sample. This specimen consisted of PBMCs, obtained before any cancer treatment. The receptors derive from a woman aged 35 to 70 with stage II squamous cell lung carcinoma.

This sequence joins TRBV2 and TRBJ1-2; D is unclear. V lost 4 bases, J lost 4 bases, and 10 bases lay in between. Germline CDR1 reads SNHLY; CDR2 reads FYNNEI. The CDR3 is 13 residues long. This CDR3 is CASSGQASYGYTF. CDR3 nucleotides: TGTGCCAGCAGTGGACAAGCCTCCTATGGCTACACCTTC.

The chain recombines TRBV11-2 with TRBJ2-1, with TRBD2 identical over 9 bases. CDR3 length: 15 residues. Germline V gene sequence: CDR1 SGHAT, CDR2 FQNNGV. The trim removed 2 bases at V and 2 bases at J, leaving 1 base unmatched. The CDR3 DNA reads TGTGCCAGCAGCTTACTAGCGGGGCCCTACAATGAGCAGTTCTTC. Protein product: CASSLLAGPYNEQFF.

The rearrangement links TRBV10-3 to TRBJ1-5; D unresolved. Looked up from germline, CDR1 is ENHRY and CDR2 is SYGVKD. The V end lost 11 bases, the J end lost 4 bases, and 15 bases lay between the germline ends. This CDR3 has 13 amino acids. The CDR3 protein is CACREGLNQPQHF. CDR3 nucleotide sequence: TGTGCCTGCCGCGAAGGGTTAAATCAGCCCCAGCATTTT.

This CDR3 reads CASSIIFPPDTQYF. The DNA for the CDR3 is TGTGCCAGCTCTATAATATTTCCCCCAGATACGCAGTATTTT. This chain links TRBV6-5 with TRBJ2-3, with D hard to call. Trimming stripped 8 bases from V and 4 bases from J, with 16 bases between. Germline CDR1 reads MNHEY; CDR2 reads SVGAGI. This CDR3 comprises 14 residues.

This clone has a count of ten or more. The chain uses TRBV2 and TRBJ2-7, with 9 bases matching TRBD1. This CDR3 is 13 amino acids long. The germline V gene encodes CDR1 SNHLY and CDR2 FYNNEI. Germline trimming cut 5 bases from V and 5 bases from J; bases unmatched to any gene: 4. CDR3 sequence reads: CASSRTGAHEQYV. CDR3 DNA sequence: TGTGCCAGCAGTCGGACAGGGGCCCACGAGCAGTACGTC.

The genes are TRBV6-5 and TRBJ2-4, with 8 bases aligning to TRBD1. This CDR3 has 14 amino acids. Germline V gene lookup returns CDR1 MNHEY and CDR2 SVGAGI. The junction had 8 bases not matched to a gene; V was cut back by 6 bases and J by 7 bases. In DNA, the CDR3 is TGTGCCAGCAGACGCCGCGCAGGGGGCAACATTCAGTACTTC. Translation gives CASRRRAGGNIQYF.

This chain links TRBV2 with TRBJ2-7; maybe TRBD1 (6 bases). Germline loops: CDR1 SNHLY, CDR2 FYNNEI. CDR3 length: 15 amino acids. V was trimmed by 0 bases and J by 3 bases, leaving 12 bases between them. The CDR3 region is CASSEANDRSYEQYF. The DNA of the CDR3 is TGTGCCAGCAGTGAAGCCAATGACAGGAGCTACGAGCAGTACTTC.

The V call is TRBV6-1, the J call TRBJ1-5; the match to TRBD1 covers 10 bases. The germline CDR1 and CDR2 sequences are MNHNS and SASEGT. The trim removed 6 bases at V and 9 bases at J, leaving 14 bases unmatched. This CDR3 region has 16 residues. The CDR3 sequence is CASSEPPGQGIGPQHF. The CDR3, as DNA: TGTGCCAGCAGCGAACCCCCGGGACAGGGGATTGGGCCCCAGCATTTT.

The chain uses TRBV7-8 and TRBJ2-1; D is possibly TRBD2 (6 bases). The CDR3 is 14 amino acids. Germline-derived CDR1 and CDR2 are SGHVS and FQNEAQ. Trimming took off 5 bases at V and 1 base at J, with 9 bases between the two ends. The CDR3 is CASSGRESYNEQFF. In DNA form, the CDR3 reads TGTGCCAGCAGCGGGCGGGAATCCTACAATGAGCAGTTCTTC.

The chain carries TRBV7-2 and TRBJ2-2, with TRBD1 matching 9 bases. This CDR3 is built from 15 residues. The ends lost 6 bases at V and 1 base at J; junction bases unmatched: 3. Germline V gives CDR1 SGHTA, CDR2 FQGNSA. The CDR3 coding sequence is TGTGCCAGCAGGGACAGGGGATGGAACACCGGGGAGCTGTTTTTT. Its protein product is CASRDRGWNTGELFF. Full variable domain (rest looked up from reference TRBV7-2 and TRBJ2-2): GAGVSQSPSNKVTEKGKDVELRCDPISGHTALYWYRQSLGQGLEFLIYFQGNSAPDKSGLPSDRFSAERTGGSVSTLTIQRTQQEDSAVYLCASRDRGWNTGELFFGEGSRLTVL.

This chain links TRBV5-4 with TRBJ2-7; 7 bases agree with TRBD1. CDR3 length: 14 residues. From germline, CDR1 is SGHNT and CDR2 YYREEE (reference sequence). Trimming at V came to 4 bases and at J to 3 bases, leaving 7 bases not matched to a gene. CDR3 coding DNA: TGTGCCAGCAGCCCAGGGGGTCTGGTCTACGAGCAGTACTTC. Translating gives CASSPGGLVYEQYF.

J is TRBJ2-2 and V is TRBV5-1, with 11 bases identical to TRBD2. Germline trimming cut 4 bases from V and 1 base from J; bases unmatched to any gene: 6. This CDR3 spans 17 amino acids. CDR1 is SGHRS and CDR2 is YFSETQ in the germline V gene. As DNA, the CDR3 is TGCGCCAGCAGCGCGGGGACTAGCGGTAGGAACACCGGGGAGCTGTTTTTT. This translates into CASSAGTSGRNTGELFF.

The chain couples TRBV5-1 to TRBJ2-1; TRBD2 is a possible D gene (5 bases). The CDR3 spans 13 residues. Deletions cut 4 bases from V and 8 bases from J, with 13 bases between. The V gene's germline CDR1 is SGHRS and CDR2 YFSETQ. In DNA, the CDR3 is TGCGCCAGCAGCGCGCACGACGGGGATGAGCAGTTCTTC. This encodes CASSAHDGDEQFF.

This clone was picked up many times. V gene TRBV4-1 combines with J gene TRBJ1-2, with TRBD1 matching over 8 bases. J was trimmed by 9 bases and V by 0 bases; bases with no gene match: 6. CDR3 length: 14 amino acids. Germline V gives CDR1 MGHRA, CDR2 YSYEKL. The CDR3 DNA sequence: TGCGCCAGCAGCCAAGAAAGGACAGGGTCGAGCTACACCTTC. Its translation: CASSQERTGSSYTF.

The chain uses TRBV5-4 and TRBJ2-7, with D possibly matching TRBD1 (6 bases). Germline V gene lookup returns CDR1 SGHNT and CDR2 YYREEE (reference sequence). This CDR3 spans 14 amino acids. V was clipped by 4 bases and J by 2 bases, with 13 bases between them. CDR3 bases: TGTGCCAGCAGCATCGACAGGTTTGCCTACGAGCAGTACTTC. Translation: CASSIDRFAYEQYF.

This chain connects TRBV28 to TRBJ2-7; weak D call: TRBD1 (5 bases). The CDR3 consists of 12 residues. Germline CDR1 and CDR2: MDHEN and SYDVKM. Trimming removed 5 bases at V and 3 bases at J, with 8 bases between. CDR3 bases: TGTGCCAGCAGTCTCCAGGGCTACGAGCAGTACTTC. Its translation: CASSLQGYEQYF.

The chain employs TRBV12-5 and TRBJ1-2, with D perhaps matching TRBD1 (6 bases). Trimming pared 4 bases from V and 4 bases from J, leaving 19 bases between. The germline CDR1 and CDR2 sequences are LGHNT and FRNRAP. The CDR3 covers 16 residues. DNA for the CDR3: TGTGCTAGTGGTTGGGAAACAGGGACGACCCCCTATGGCTACACCTTC. Protein sequence: CASGWETGTTPYGYTF.

This clone was seen only a few times. This chain links TRBV25-1 with TRBJ2-5, with 9 bases identical to TRBD1. CDR3 size: 17 residues. Germline CDR1 and CDR2: MGHDK and SYGVNS. V gave up 3 bases and J gave up 2 bases; unmatched junction bases: 10. The CDR3 is CASSEWAGTGFQETQYF. The CDR3 DNA reads TGTGCCAGCAGTGAGTGGGCTGGGACAGGGTTTCAAGAGACCCAGTACTTC. The complete variable domain, with remaining parts taken from reference TRBV25-1 and TRBJ2-5, reads EADIYQTPRYLVIGTGKKITLECSQTMGHDKMYWYQQDPGMELHLIHYSYGVNSTEKGDLSSESTVSRIRTEHFPLTLESARPSHTSQYLCASSEWAGTGFQETQYFGPGTRLLVL.

The V call is TRBV7-9, the J call TRBJ2-3; 7 positions match TRBD2. Looked up from germline, CDR1 is SEHNR and CDR2 is FQNEAQ (reference sequence). The J segment lost 6 bases and the V segment lost 5 bases, leaving 8 bases of the junction unmatched. The CDR3 is 14 amino acids. The CDR3 region is CASSPRLAGDTQYF. The CDR3 DNA sequence: TGTGCCAGCAGCCCAAGACTAGCCGGGGATACGCAGTATTTT.

This clone came up once. V is TRBV18 and J is TRBJ1-3; D gene ambiguous. V lost 3 bases, J lost 0 bases, and 21 bases lay in between. Germline CDR1 is KGHSH and CDR2 is LQKENI. The CDR3 is 19 residues long. In DNA form, the CDR3 reads TGTGCCAGCTCACCCGGGCCGGCCAACCAGGTCGTCTCTGGAAACACCATATATTTT. It is translated as CASSPGPANQVVSGNTIYF.

This rearrangement joins TRBV7-2 to TRBJ1-1; 7 bases fit TRBD1. CDR3 length: 14 amino acids. The V and J ends lost 4 bases and 4 bases, in that order; junction bases with no gene match: 6. Per germline, CDR1 SGHTA and CDR2 FQGNSA. CDR3 residues: CASSSTGYGTEAFF. The CDR3 DNA follows: TGTGCCAGCAGCTCGACAGGGTACGGCACTGAAGCTTTCTTT.

This chain uses TRBV15 with TRBJ2-3; D remains ambiguous. Trimming stripped 0 bases from V and 4 bases from J, with 8 bases between. The CDR3 spans 14 residues. Germline V gene sequence: CDR1 LNHNV, CDR2 YYDKDF (reference sequence). The chain's CDR3 is CATSRDVGSDTQYF. In nucleotides, the CDR3 is TGTGCCACCAGCAGAGATGTGGGTTCAGATACGCAGTATTTT.

The rearrangement joins TRBV4-2 to TRBJ2-5; 11 nucleotides align to TRBD2. The CDR3 sequence is 15 residues long. Per germline, CDR1 LGHNA and CDR2 YNFKEQ. V gave up 1 base and J gave up 4 bases; unmatched junction bases: 2. The DNA for the CDR3 is TGTGCCAGCAGCCAAGGTAGCGGGGGGGGAGAGACCCAGTACTTC. It encodes CASSQGSGGGETQYF.

This chain joins TRBV21-1 and TRBJ1-5. TRBV21-1 is given as a pseudogene. The CDR3 is 18 residues long. In DNA, the CDR3 is TGTGCCAGCAGCAATAGATCCGTTGGGGACTCTCCCAATCAGCCCCAGCATTTT. It codes for CASSNRSVGDSPNQPQHF.

The rearrangement links TRBV6-1 to TRBJ2-7; 7 bases fit TRBD1. Per the germline V gene, CDR1 is MNHNS and CDR2 is SASEGT. V dropped 2 bases and J dropped 3; count of bases not matched to a gene: 4. The CDR3 extends over 14 amino acids. CDR3 DNA: TGTGCCAGCAGTGAAAGGGGACAGCTCTACGAGCAGTACGTC. This gives the protein CASSERGQLYEQYV.

In its sample, this clone was seen a few times. J is TRBJ1-5 and V is TRBV7-9; TRBD1 is a possible D gene (5 bases). The CDR3 consists of 14 residues. Germline V CDR1 and CDR2: SEHNR, FQNEAQ (reference sequence). V dropped 4 bases and J dropped 4 bases, with 11 bases sitting between them. In DNA, the CDR3 is TGTGCCAGCAGCTCGACAGAGGGTAATCAGCCCCAGCATTTT. Translated, it gives CASSSTEGNQPQHF.

The rearrangement uses TRBV6-5 and TRBJ2-7; no definite D call. This CDR3 comprises 12 residues. Germline loops: CDR1 MNHEY, CDR2 SVGAGI. V was clipped by 7 bases and J by 3 bases, with 10 bases between them. CDR3 coding DNA: TGTGCCAGCACCTCACACCTCTACGAGCAGTACTTC. Amino acids: CASTSHLYEQYF.

CDR3 region: CASSPPGLAEVETQYF. The DNA for the CDR3 is TGTGCCAGCTCACCACCGGGACTAGCGGAAGTGGAGACCCAGTACTTC. This rearrangement joins TRBV18 to TRBJ2-5, with 11 bases fitting TRBD2. The V and J ends lost 0 bases and 5 bases, in that order; junction bases with no gene match: 5. The CDR3 length is 16 residues. Germline CDR1 reads KGHSH; CDR2 reads LQKENI.

This clone was recorded only once. This sequence joins TRBV5-1 and TRBJ2-7; D is possibly TRBD1 or TRBD2 (5 bases each). Germline values: CDR1 SGHRS, CDR2 YFSETQ. The CDR3 is 15 residues long. With 3 bases removed from V and 2 bases from J, the gap between germline ends came to 15 bases. The CDR3 region has the DNA TGCGCCAGCAGCTCAGAGGGGCGTTCCGCCTACGAGCAGTACTTC. This encodes CASSSEGRSAYEQYF.

This clone was observed a few times. CDR3 loop: CASSGDQDSKAFF. DNA for the CDR3: TGTGCCAGCAGTGGGGACCAGGACTCGAAAGCTTTCTTT. The V call is TRBV5-8, the J call TRBJ1-1; tentative D call: TRBD1 (5 bases). V gave up 5 bases and J gave up 9 bases, with 17 bases separating them. The CDR3 runs to 13 residues. Germline-derived CDR1 and CDR2 are SGHTS and YDEGEE.